These T cell receptor beta chains were read from a single sample in a study of blood T cell repertoires in COVID-19. The repertoire was sequenced with immunoSEQ multiplex PCR; TCRdb's copy has only in-frame clones and lacks some. This sample has about 250,000 clones, with about 89% found just once. The sequencing sample was made of peripheral blood. These receptors all come from a woman between 55 and 75 years old who had recovered from COVID-19. Both conserved end residues are part of each CDR3. The D gene is left open where the match is weak. A clone size is listed for some rows: how often the clone was seen (once, few, many), or a class if it is expanded.

>NA|16|TRBV21-1|TRBJ1-3|NA
CASPSGHDLTGNTIYF
TGTGCCAGCCCTTCGGGACACGACTTGACCGGAAACACCATATATTTT
>NA|11|TRBV19|TRBJ2-3|NA
CASRSADTQYF
TGTGCCAGTAGATCGGCAGATACGCAGTATTTT
>TRBD1|15|TRBV6-5|TRBJ2-1|NA
CASSYAPGQYNEQFF
TGTGCCAGCAGTTACGCCCCGGGACAGTACAATGAGCAGTTCTTC
>TRBD1|14|TRBV27|TRBJ1-1|once
CASSFQGGSSEAFF
TGTGCCAGCAGTTTCCAGGGGGGCTCGTCTGAAGCTTTCTTT
>NA|13|TRBV19|TRBJ1-3|NA
CASKGGAGNTIYF
TGTGCCAGTAAAGGGGGAGCTGGAAACACCATATATTTT
>TRBD1|15|TRBV5-4|TRBJ2-7|NA
CASSMDRGQTYEQYF
TGTGCCAGCAGCATGGACAGGGGGCAAACCTACGAGCAGTACTTC
>NA|14|TRBV27|TRBJ1-2|NA
CASSFLSGQGGYTF
TGTGCCAGCAGTTTCTTATCCGGGCAGGGTGGCTACACCTTC
>TRBD1|21|TRBV9|TRBJ2-6|NA
CASSVARRDSPHTPGANVLTF
TGTGCCAGCAGCGTAGCTAGAAGGGACAGTCCTCATACCCCTGGGGCCAACGTCCTGACTTTC
>NA|17|TRBV9|TRBJ2-3|once
CASSARDKGLRTDTQYF
TGTGCCAGCAGCGCCCGAGACAAGGGGCTACGCACAGATACGCAGTATTTT
>NA|13|TRBV19|TRBJ1-5|NA
CASSIAGRQPQHF
TGTGCCAGTAGTATCGCAGGGAGGCAGCCCCAGCATTTT
>NA|17|TRBV28|TRBJ2-2|NA
CASSLRRGSGYTGELFF
TGTGCCAGCAGTTTAAGGAGAGGTAGCGGCTACACCGGGGAGCTGTTTTTT
>NA|12|TRBV19|TRBJ1-5|NA
CASSGSNQPQHF
TGTGCCAGCTCGGGGAGCAATCAGCCCCAGCATTTT
>TRBD2|18|TRBV9|TRBJ2-2|NA
CASSPELSGVYDTGELFF
TGTGCCAGCAGCCCCGAGTTAAGCGGGGTGTATGACACCGGGGAGCTGTTTTTT
>TRBD2|16|TRBV3-1/TRBV3-2|TRBJ2-3|NA
CASRPGLAPFTDTQYF
TGTGCCAGCAGACCGGGACTAGCGCCGTTCACAGATACGCAGTATTTT
>NA|14|TRBV18|TRBJ1-1|few
CASSTRRTNTEAFF
TGTGCCAGCTCAACGAGACGGACTAACACTGAAGCTTTCTTT
>NA|12|TRBV1|TRBJ1-5|NA
CTSGGSNQPQHF
TGCACCAGCGGAGGAAGCAATCAGCCCCAGCATTTT
>NA|12|TRBV3-1/TRBV3-2|TRBJ2-3|NA
CASSQEQDTQYF
TGTGCCAGCAGCCAAGAACAAGATACGCAGTATTTT
>TRBD2|14|TRBV11-2|TRBJ2-3|NA
CASSLGTSGATQYF
TGTGCCAGCAGCCTCGGGACTAGCGGGGCTACGCAGTATTTT
>TRBD2|16|TRBV10-3|TRBJ2-1|once
CAISDPVGGSYNEQFF
TGTGCCATCAGTGACCCCGTGGGGGGGTCCTACAATGAGCAGTTCTTC
>NA|15|TRBV2|TRBJ2-3|NA
CASSGGQRVTDTQYF
TGTGCCAGCAGTGGGGGCCAGCGGGTCACAGATACGCAGTATTTT
>TRBD1|15|TRBV4-3|TRBJ2-1|once
CASSLEGASYNEQFF
TGCGCCAGCAGCCTCGAGGGGGCCTCCTACAATGAGCAGTTCTTC
>TRBD1|18|TRBV7-9|TRBJ1-2|many
CASSSGTGTGTYNYGYTF
TGTGCCAGCAGCTCCGGCACCGGGACAGGGACGTACAACTATGGCTACACCTTC
>NA|15|TRBV27|TRBJ2-3|NA
CASSGGRGLTDTQYF
TGTGCCAGCAGCGGGGGACGAGGGCTCACAGATACGCAGTATTTT
>NA|13|TRBV24-1|TRBJ1-2|few
CATSDNRVYGYTF
TGTGCCACCAGTGACAACAGGGTCTATGGCTACACCTTC
>TRBD1|15|TRBV5-5|TRBJ1-1|NA
CASSLWTGMNTEAFF
TGTGCCAGCAGCCTCTGGACAGGGATGAACACTGAAGCTTTCTTT
>NA|15|TRBV15|TRBJ1-6|NA
CATSRGGARGSPLHF
TGTGCCACCAGCAGAGGCGGGGCAAGGGGTTCACCCCTCCACTTT
>NA|12|TRBV9|TRBJ1-3|NA
CASSVAANTIYF
TGTGCCAGCAGCGTAGCTGCGAACACCATATATTTT
>NA|15|TRBV5-1|TRBJ2-7|NA
CASSTDNLRFDEQYF
TGCGCCAGCAGTACTGACAACCTACGCTTTGACGAGCAGTACTTC
>NA|15|TRBV19|TRBJ2-7|NA
CASSDFPGSSYEQYF
TGTGCCAGTAGCGACTTTCCGGGGAGCTCCTACGAGCAGTACTTC
>NA|13|TRBV9|TRBJ2-3|once
CASSVATLYTQYF
TGTGCCAGCAGCGTAGCTACGCTATATACGCAGTATTTT
>NA|15|TRBV11-1|TRBJ1-6|once
CASSFEGTYNSPLHF
TGTGCCAGCAGCTTCGAGGGAACCTATAATTCACCCCTCCACTTT
>NA|14|TRBV18|TRBJ2-7|NA
CASSPPGITYEQYF
TGTGCCAGCTCCCCCCCAGGGATCACCTACGAGCAGTACTTC
>TRBD2|17|TRBV7-3|TRBJ2-1|few
CASSLRGGLAGWNEQFF
TGTGCCAGCAGCTTAAGGGGAGGACTAGCGGGGTGGAATGAGCAGTTCTTC
>TRBD2|15|TRBV4-2|TRBJ2-7|NA
CASSLKAGGVYEQYF
TGTGCCAGCAGCCTAAAAGCGGGGGGCGTTTACGAGCAGTACTTC
>NA|14|TRBV2|TRBJ1-1|NA
CASRGTDFGTEAFF
TGTGCCAGCAGGGGGACTGACTTTGGCACTGAAGCTTTCTTT
>TRBD1|15|TRBV5-1|TRBJ2-7|NA
CASSSGQFATYEQYF
TGCGCCAGCAGCTCGGGACAGTTCGCTACCTACGAGCAGTACTTC
>NA|14|TRBV18|TRBJ1-5|NA
CASSPSGSDQPQHF
TGTGCCAGCTCACCATCAGGGTCCGATCAGCCCCAGCATTTT
>NA|11|TRBV2|TRBJ2-2|NA
CASGDIGELFF
TGTGCCAGCGGTGACATCGGGGAGCTGTTTTTT
>TRBD1|15|TRBV5-1|TRBJ2-3|NA
CASSLDRDRTDTQYF
TGCGCCAGCAGCTTAGACAGGGACCGCACAGATACGCAGTATTTT